Listed below are T cell receptor beta chains from one sample, sequenced in a study of blood T cell repertoires in COVID-19. Measured with immunoSEQ multiplex PCR; TCRdb has only the in-frame clones, and not every one. The sample comprises about 480,000 clones, 85% to 90% of which are singletons, and about 1.7% rests with the top ten. The specimen was PBMCs or T cells enriched from blood (not recorded which). These receptors came from a woman in her 40s who had recovered from COVID-19. CDR3s leave out the opening cysteine and the closing phenylalanine or tryptophan.

TRBJ1-5 | TRBV7-8 | ASSLVLGQGINQPQH
TRBJ2-5 | TRBV10-3 | AISGGGGPNRETQY
TRBJ2-5 | TRBV12-3/TRBV12-4 | ASSVISGETQY
TRBJ1-3 | TRBV5-5 | ASHRQNSGNTIY
TRBJ1-1 | TRBV6-5 | ASSYSWTGEAF
TRBJ1-1 | TRBV5-4 | ASALSPGMNTEAF
TRBJ2-1 | TRBV4-3 | ASSQGVSGRAYNEQF
TRBJ2-7 | TRBV19 | ASTNRYEQY
TRBJ1-2 | TRBV19 | ASSQQTETNYGYT
TRBJ1-4 | TRBV11-3 | ASSTDRGGEKLF
TRBJ1-5 | TRBV14 | ASSQDLEEDYSNQPQH
TRBJ2-7 | TRBV10-2 | ASSDTRGGYEQY
TRBJ1-6 | TRBV4-2 | ASSQDLQGYSPLH